This T cell receptor beta chain was captured by sequencing in a study of cytomegalovirus exposure and HLA in healthy donors. Regarding the study as a whole: A few of the chains that were CMV-associated were confirmed in vitro to be specific for CMV antigens. The TCR clusters that emerged in the first cohort tended, a later analysis found, to co-occur in the 95 to 150 validation repertoires. Rarity characterized most TCR sequences, yet some public TCRs appeared in many donors.

Sequencing used immunoSEQ multiplex PCR; TCRdb keeps in-frame clones, though not all of them. The repertoire includes 150,000 to 200,000 clones, about 90% of them detected once, and about 5.8% sits in the top ten. Germline lookup yields CDR1 SGHRS and CDR2 YFSETQ. Trimming cost V 2 bases and J 4 bases, with 13 bases left between them. The CDR3 length is 15 residues. Remarks on this clone: Its antigen is as yet unknown.

The clonotype was recovered from a woman in her 30s in good health and CMV-seronegative. The sequenced sample consisted of PBMCs. The chain couples TRBV5-1 to TRBJ2-1, with D possibly matching TRBD2 (5 bases). For the CDR3, the DNA is TGCGCCAGCAGCTTACCAGCGGAAGTGTACAATGAGCAGTTCTTC. It encodes CASSLPAEVYNEQFF.